Listed here are 27 T cell receptor beta chains from one sample, sequenced in a study of blood T cell repertoires in COVID-19. TCRdb keeps only in-frame clones here, not all; method: immunoSEQ multiplex PCR. The repertoire holds 180,000 or so clones, with roughly 82% as singletons. The sample was PBMCs or T cells enriched from blood (not recorded which). Every receptor here comes from a woman aged 25-40 years who had recovered from COVID-19.

This clone is a singleton in its sample. The rearrangement joins TRBV9 to TRBJ1-2; a possible D gene is TRBD1 (6 bases). Trimming removed 0 bases at V and 4 bases at J, with 10 bases between. This CDR3 region has 14 residues. The germline V gene has CDR1 SGDLS and CDR2 YYNGEE. CDR3: CASSVGQDSYGYTF. CDR3 bases: TGTGCCAGCAGCGTAGGCCAGGACAGCTATGGCTACACCTTC.

The rearrangement uses TRBV28 and TRBJ2-7, with D perhaps TRBD2 (6 bases). In germline, CDR1 is MDHEN, CDR2 SYDVKM. The CDR3 length is 11 residues. The CDR3 DNA follows: TGTGAGGCGGGGAGAGAGGGCGAGCAGTACTTC. It specifies CEAGREGEQYF.

This clone was picked up one time. The chain uses TRBV2 and TRBJ1-4; weak D call: TRBD1 (6 bases). The CDR3 is 16 amino acids. The ends were cut back, 6 bases at V and 0 bases at J, with 14 bases in the middle. Germline CDR1 SNHLY, CDR2 FYNNEI. The chain's CDR3 is CASRKGEFSTNEKLFF. The DNA of the CDR3 is TGTGCCAGCAGGAAGGGGGAGTTTTCAACTAATGAAAAACTGTTTTTT.

The chain links TRBV5-4 to TRBJ2-7; D perhaps matches TRBD1 (5 bases). CDR3 length: 14 residues. V lost 0 bases and J 2 bases, leaving 9 bases between the germline ends. Germline lookup yields CDR1 SGHNT and CDR2 YYREEE (reference sequence). The CDR3 DNA follows: TGTGCCAGCAGCTTGGTAGAGACAGCCTACGAGCAGTACTTC. Its translation is CASSLVETAYEQYF.

The chain has TRBV18 and TRBJ2-7; 15 bases align to TRBD2. V trimming: 2 bases; J trimming: 5 bases; junction bases outside the gene matches: 4. Germline-derived CDR1 and CDR2 are KGHSH and LQKENI. The CDR3 covers 16 residues. The CDR3 nucleotides read TGTGCCAGCTCACCAAGTGGGACTAGCGGGAGGAACGAGCAGTACTTC. This translates into CASSPSGTSGRNEQYF.

The gene calls are TRBV28 and TRBJ1-3, with D possibly being TRBD1 (6 bases). This CDR3 is 15 amino acids long. The germline V gene encodes CDR1 MDHEN and CDR2 SYDVKM. Trimming removed 6 bases at V and 2 bases at J, with 14 bases between. The CDR3 loop reads CASRENRDPGNTIYF. The CDR3 region has the DNA TGTGCCAGCAGAGAGAACAGGGACCCTGGAAACACCATATATTTT.

This chain links TRBV5-1 with TRBJ2-7; 10 bases are shared with TRBD1. The CDR3 runs to 14 residues. The ends lost 2 bases at V and 3 bases at J; junction bases unmatched: 2. Per germline, CDR1 SGHRS and CDR2 YFSETQ. As DNA, the CDR3 is TGCGCCAGCAGCTTCGGACAGGGGGACTACGAGCAGTACTTC. It codes for CASSFGQGDYEQYF.

The chain joins TRBV5-8 to TRBJ1-5; D remains ambiguous. The germline V and J ends were trimmed by 4 bases and 0 bases, with 11 bases remaining between them. Per germline, CDR1 SGHTS and CDR2 YDEGEE. The CDR3 has 15 amino acids. CDR3 protein: CASSQDGYSNQPQHF. Here the CDR3 DNA reads TGTGCCAGCAGCCAGGATGGGTATAGCAATCAGCCCCAGCATTTT.

The chain has TRBV5-4 and TRBJ1-1, with a tentative D call TRBD1 (6 bases). The CDR3 is 13 residues long. V was pared by 2 bases and J by 7 bases, with 12 bases between. Germline V gives CDR1 SGHNT, CDR2 YYREEE (reference sequence). In nucleotides, the CDR3 is TGTGCCAGCAGCTTTCAGGGGTCTAATGAAGCTTTCTTT. This translates into CASSFQGSNEAFF. Full variable domain (outside the CDR3, taken from reference TRBV5-4 and TRBJ1-1): ETGVTQSPTHLIKTRGQQVTLRCSSQSGHNTVSWYQQALGQGPQFIFQYYREEENGRGNFPPRFSGLQFPNYSSELNVNALELDDSALYLCASSFQGSNEAFFGQGTRLTVV.

This chain connects TRBV7-9 to TRBJ2-7; 9 bases agree with TRBD1. Trimming took 1 base from V and 4 from J; bases not matched to a gene: 5. The CDR3 extends over 15 amino acids. In germline, CDR1 is SEHNR, CDR2 FQNEAQ (reference sequence). CDR3 DNA sequence: TGTGCCAGCAGCTTAGTTGGGGACAGGGCGTACGAGCAGTACTTC. Amino acids: CASSLVGDRAYEQYF.

This clone has a single count. The gene calls are TRBV29-1 and TRBJ1-1; 10 nucleotides agree with TRBD1. This CDR3 is 13 amino acids long. J gave up 4 bases and V 6 bases, and 5 bases lay outside the gene matches. The V gene's germline CDR1 is SQVTM and CDR2 ANQGSEA. CDR3 in amino acids: CSVGQGRGTEAFF. CDR3 sequence (DNA): TGCAGCGTGGGACAGGGGAGGGGCACTGAAGCTTTCTTT.

The chain is built from TRBV27 and TRBJ2-1; D not resolved. V lost 6 bases, J lost 1 base, and 7 bases lay in between. Germline CDR1 is MNHEY and CDR2 is SMNVEV (reference sequence). This CDR3 spans 13 amino acids. CDR3 region: CASRESSYNEQFF. The CDR3, as DNA: TGTGCCAGCAGGGAGTCGTCCTACAATGAGCAGTTCTTC.

CDR3: CAWSAQTGRAFF. CDR3 sequence (DNA): TGTGCCTGGAGTGCTCAGACAGGGCGGGCTTTCTTT. The chain is built from TRBV30 and TRBJ1-1; 7 nucleotides match TRBD1. J gave up 11 bases and V 1 base, and 7 bases lay outside the gene matches. Per germline, CDR1 GTSNPN and CDR2 SVGIG (reference sequence). The CDR3 is made up of 12 amino acids.

The V call is TRBV15, the J call TRBJ2-2; D is possibly TRBD2 (6 bases). Trimming stripped 2 bases from V and 2 bases from J, with 12 bases between. The length of the CDR3 is 16 residues. CDR1 and CDR2 (germline): LNHNV, YYDKDF (reference sequence). The CDR3: CATSRRGTLNTGELFF. In DNA, the CDR3 is TGTGCCACCAGCAGACGCGGGACCCTCAACACCGGGGAGCTGTTTTTT.

This chain uses TRBV28 with TRBJ2-1, with a weak D call TRBD1 (5 bases). CDR3 length: 15 amino acids. CDR1 and CDR2 (germline): MDHEN, SYDVKM. Trimming left V 3 bases short and J 0 bases short, with 9 bases between. The CDR3 DNA sequence: TGTGCCAGCAGTTTGGGGCTAAGCTCCTACAATGAGCAGTTCTTC. Its translation is CASSLGLSSYNEQFF.

The chain links TRBV9 to TRBJ1-1, with 8 bases that match TRBD1. CDR3 size: 13 residues. Trimming cost V 7 bases and J 2 bases; bases outside gene matches: 4. Germline V gene lookup returns CDR1 SGDLS and CDR2 YYNGEE. This CDR3 reads CASGQGINTEAFF. CDR3 bases: TGTGCCAGCGGACAGGGTATCAACACTGAAGCTTTCTTT. Full variable domain (missing parts from reference TRBV9 and TRBJ1-1): DSGVTQTPKHLITATGQRVTLRCSPRSGDLSVYWYQQSLDQGLQFLIQYYNGEERAKGNILERFSAQQFPDLHSELNLSSLELGDSALYFCASGQGINTEAFFGQGTRLTVV.

The CDR3: CASSYSDRNTIYF. CDR3 coding DNA: TGTGCCAGCAGTTACTCCGACAGAAACACCATATATTTT. The chain combines TRBV6-5 with TRBJ1-3; D is unclear. The V gene's germline CDR1 is MNHEY and CDR2 SVGAGI. The CDR3 runs 13 residues. Trimming removed 0 bases from V and 5 bases from J, with 5 bases in between.

The rearrangement links TRBV14 to TRBJ1-2; a possible D gene is TRBD1 (6 bases). The CDR3 loop spans 15 amino acids. Germline CDR1 SGHDN, CDR2 FVKESK. V lost 5 bases and J 8 bases, leaving 21 bases between the germline ends. The CDR3 region has the DNA TGTGCCAGCAGCTTCCAGGGGATTAAATTTGGAGGCTACACCTTC. Residues: CASSFQGIKFGGYTF.

This clone was counted once. The chain joins TRBV6-5 to TRBJ2-1, with D perhaps TRBD2 (7 bases). Between the trimmed V and J ends, which lost 6 bases and 5 bases, there was a span of 17 bases. Germline V gene data show CDR1 as MNHEY and CDR2 as SVGAGI. The CDR3 sequence is 15 residues long. Here the CDR3 reads CASREGGAEDNEQFF. CDR3 in DNA: TGTGCCAGCAGAGAGGGGGGGGCCGAGGACAATGAGCAGTTCTTC.

V gene TRBV15 combines with J gene TRBJ2-1, with D tentatively TRBD2 (7 bases). V was pared by 3 bases and J by 4 bases, with 16 bases between. The CDR3 has 16 residues. Germline V gene sequence: CDR1 LNHNV, CDR2 YYDKDF (reference sequence). The CDR3 is CATSSLGGAGYNEQFF. CDR3 coding DNA: TGTGCCACCAGCAGCCTAGGGGGGGCAGGGTACAATGAGCAGTTCTTC.

The sample holds a few counts of this clone. V is TRBV6-1 and J is TRBJ2-7; 10 bases align to TRBD2. Germline lookup yields CDR1 MNHNS and CDR2 SASEGT. After removal of 1 base from V and 8 bases from J, the junction contained 11 bases not matched to a gene. The CDR3 spans 16 residues. DNA for the CDR3: TGTGCCAGCAGTGAAGACTTGCTAGCGGGAGACCGGAAGCAGTACTTC. It translates to CASSEDLLAGDRKQYF.

The chain is built from TRBV5-1 and TRBJ2-7; 10 bases fit TRBD2. The junction had 5 bases not matched to a gene; V was cut back by 3 bases and J by 5 bases. The CDR3 contains 14 residues. Germline V gene lookup returns CDR1 SGHRS and CDR2 YFSETQ. CDR3 sequence reads: CASSSTSGTDEQYF. The CDR3 DNA reads as TGCGCCAGCAGCTCTACTAGCGGGACGGACGAGCAGTACTTC.

The chain has TRBV5-1 and TRBJ2-7; 8 bases align to TRBD1. V shed 1 base, J shed 2 bases, and the junction held 2 bases outside the gene matches. CDR1 is SGHRS, CDR2 YFSETQ, per germline. CDR3 length: 14 amino acids. The CDR3 DNA reads TGCGCCAGCAGCTTGTGGGGACAGGCCTACGAGCAGTACTTC. Amino acid sequence: CASSLWGQAYEQYF.

This clone was observed once. No DNA is shown, since the ends of the CDR3 on it are uncertain; the CDR3 is the one TCRdb lists. The chain links TRBV15 to TRBJ2-1; the table's D call of TRBD1 was not tested on the DNA. Both ends counted, the CDR3 spans 13 residues. Germline V lookup: CDR1 LNHNV, CDR2 YYDKDF (reference sequence). CDR3 in amino acids: CATSILAVDEQFF.

This rearrangement joins TRBV5-1 to TRBJ1-3; 12 bases line up with TRBD1. This CDR3 contains 14 residues. The trim removed 4 bases at V and 4 bases at J, leaving 0 bases unmatched. Germline assignment: CDR1 SGHRS and CDR2 YFSETQ. The CDR3 reads CASSGTGGGNTIYF. The CDR3 DNA sequence: TGCGCCAGCAGCGGGACAGGGGGCGGAAACACCATATATTTT.

The chain recombines TRBV13 with TRBJ2-1, with 9 bases lining up with TRBD2. V trimming: 5 bases; J trimming: 0 bases; junction bases outside the gene matches: 5. Germline CDR1 PRHDT, CDR2 FYEKMQ (reference sequence). CDR3 length equals 16 residues. CDR3 nucleotide sequence: TGTGCCAGCAGCCCCGCTAGCGGGATCTCCTACAATGAGCAGTTCTTC. It translates to CASSPASGISYNEQFF.

This clone has a handful of counts. The chain joins TRBV7-9 to TRBJ2-7; the match to TRBD2 covers 10 bases. V shed 1 base, J shed 1 base, and the junction held 1 base outside the gene matches. The length of the CDR3 is 15 residues. From germline, CDR1 is SEHNR and CDR2 FQNEAQ (reference sequence). CDR3 DNA sequence: TGTGCCAGCAGCTTAGTTAGCGGGAGGTCCTACGAGCAGTACTTC. Residues: CASSLVSGRSYEQYF.